The 11 T cell receptor beta chains below come from one sample, sequenced in a study of response to subunit inactivated influenza vaccine. TCRdb re-called the RT-PCR reads with MiXCR, one entry per CDR3 protein. This sample has about 520,000 distinct CDR3 sequences, with about 25% found just once. The source material was CD4+ T cells sorted from PBMCs, sampled 4 to 6 days after vaccination. Source of these receptors: a man aged 50-59 years who received an inactivated influenza vaccine.

This clonotype has more than one count but fewer than ten. The chain recombines TRBV6-5 with TRBJ2-2, with 10 bases that match TRBD1. This CDR3 comprises 15 residues. Germline V CDR1 and CDR2: MNHEY, SVGAGI. J lost 5 bases, V lost 2 bases, and 2 bases had no gene match. This CDR3 reads CASSYRTGGTGELFF. CDR3 nucleotides: TGTGCCAGCAGTTACAGGACAGGGGGGACCGGGGAGCTGTTTTTT.

The V and J genes are TRBV7-6 and TRBJ2-1; 7 bases are shared with TRBD1. The J segment lost 9 bases and the V segment lost 0 bases, leaving 2 bases of the junction unmatched. This CDR3 is 13 amino acids long. Germline V gene data show CDR1 as SGHVS and CDR2 as FNYEAQ. The CDR3 nucleotides read TGTGCCAGCAGCTTAGCGACAGGGACTGAGCAGTTCTTC. Its translation: CASSLATGTEQFF.

With regard to this clonotype: At one boundary the junction diverges from the germline segment, which might be a read error. The chain carries TRBV5-1 and TRBJ2-2, with D possibly being TRBD2 (5 bases). The germline V gene encodes CDR1 SGHRS and CDR2 YFSETQ. This CDR3 is built from 13 residues. Here the CDR3 reads CASSLAYTGELSF. The CDR3 DNA reads as TGCGCCAGCAGCTTGGCCTACACCGGGGAGCTGTCTTTT.

This chain connects TRBV20-1 to TRBJ1-5; 9 bases fit TRBD1. CDR3 length: 14 residues. V lost 2 bases and J lost 6; bases outside the gene matches: 5. CDR1 DFQATT and CDR2 SNEGSKA come from the germline V gene (reference sequence). CDR3 DNA sequence: TGCAGTGCTAGAATCGGGACAGGGTTTCAGCCCCAGCATTTT. This translates into CSARIGTGFQPQHF.

This chain connects TRBV12-3 or TRBV12-4 to TRBJ2-1; D is undetermined. The CDR3 loop spans 12 amino acids. V was pared by 6 bases and J by 7 bases, with 10 bases between. CDR3 coding DNA: TGTGCCAGCAGGCAAACAGTGAATGAGCAGTTCTTC. Translating gives CASRQTVNEQFF.

This sequence joins TRBV29-1 and TRBJ2-1, with D hard to call. The CDR3 contains 14 residues. Germline assignment: CDR1 SQVTM and CDR2 ANQGSEA. Between the trimmed V and J ends, which lost 4 bases and 4 bases, there was a span of 14 bases. The CDR3 sequence: CSVGVGRWYNEQFF. CDR3 DNA sequence: TGCAGCGTTGGTGTCGGGCGTTGGTACAATGAGCAGTTCTTC.

The chain links TRBV5-1 to TRBJ2-3; 8 bases line up with TRBD2. V was clipped by 0 bases and J by 0 bases; unmatched bases: 3. Looked up from germline, CDR1 is SGHRS and CDR2 is YFSETQ. This CDR3 has 16 residues. The CDR3 DNA is TGCGCCAGCAGCTTGGCCGAGCGGGGGAGCACAGATACGCAGTATTTT. This sequence encodes CASSLAERGSTDTQYF.

The sample holds one count of this clonotype. Here the CDR3 reads CASSLWASGMGNEQFF. CDR3 nucleotide sequence: TGCGCCAGCAGCTTGTGGGCTAGCGGGATGGGAAATGAGCAGTTCTTC. The chain recombines TRBV5-1 with TRBJ2-1; TRBD2 agrees at 9 bases. Germline values: CDR1 SGHRS, CDR2 YFSETQ. The CDR3 consists of 16 residues. V trimming: 1 base; J trimming: 7 bases; junction bases outside the gene matches: 9.

This clonotype was recorded many times. The chain has TRBV6-2 or TRBV6-3 and TRBJ1-1; D remains ambiguous. Per the germline V gene, CDR1 is MNHEY and CDR2 is SVGEGT. The germline V and J ends were trimmed by 5 bases and 0 bases, with 7 bases remaining between them. CDR3 length: 13 residues. CDR3 bases: TGTGCCAGCAGTCGATCCATGAACACTGAAGCTTTCTTT. Encoded protein: CASSRSMNTEAFF.

This clonotype was seen once. This chain connects TRBV7-2 to TRBJ2-5; D remains unclear. The V gene's germline CDR1 is SGHTA and CDR2 FQGNSA. The CDR3 sequence is 14 residues long. Trimming removed 1 base at V and 5 bases at J, with 11 bases between. CDR3 nucleotides: TGTGCCAGCAGCTTAGGCCGGGCTCGGGAGACCCAGTACTTC. Its protein product is CASSLGRARETQYF.

The CDR3 sequence is CASSIAGTGADEQYF. The CDR3 nucleotides are TGTGCCAGTAGTATAGCCGGGACAGGGGCCGACGAGCAGTACTTC. The chain has TRBV19 and TRBJ2-7; TRBD1 agrees at 10 bases. J lost 5 bases, V lost 1 base, and 5 bases had no gene match. The length of the CDR3 is 15 residues. Germline V lookup: CDR1 LNHDA, CDR2 SQIVND (reference sequence).